The 24 T cell receptor beta chains below all came from one sample that was sequenced in a study of cytomegalovirus exposure and HLA in healthy donors. The PCR was carried out with 60 Vbeta primers and 13 Jbeta primers. Using immunoSEQ multiplex PCR, the repertoire was profiled, and TCRdb retains in-frame clones only, with some absent. This table has roughly 170,000 clones, roughly 85% appearing once. The sequencing sample was made of PBMCs. These receptors all stem from a male donor in good health and CMV-seronegative.

The V and J genes are TRBV7-9 and TRBJ1-6; the match to TRBD1 covers 7 bases. The CDR3 runs to 15 residues. V lost 0 bases, J lost 6 bases, and 2 bases stayed unmatched. Germline loops: CDR1 SEHNR, CDR2 FQNEAQ (reference sequence). CDR3: CASSLAGGPNSPLHF. CDR3 sequence (DNA): TGTGCCAGCAGCTTAGCAGGGGGCCCTAATTCACCCCTCCACTTT.

This chain connects TRBV7-8 to TRBJ2-5; no reliable D call. CDR1 is SGHVS and CDR2 is FQNEAQ in the germline V gene. Trimming shortened V by 1 base and J by 0 bases, and 9 bases separated the two germline ends. This CDR3 has 15 residues. The CDR3 region has the DNA TGTGCCAGCAGCTTAGTTCAACAGTACCAAGAGACCCAGTACTTC. Translating it yields CASSLVQQYQETQYF.

This rearrangement joins TRBV6-6 to TRBJ1-5, with D tentatively TRBD1 (5 bases). V was clipped by 7 bases and J by 6 bases, with 13 bases between them. The length of the CDR3 is 13 residues. Germline V gene lookup returns CDR1 MNHNY and CDR2 SVGAGI (reference sequence). The CDR3 here is CASTAGGGQPQHF. DNA for the CDR3: TGTGCCAGCACCGCGGGCGGGGGTCAGCCCCAGCATTTT.

This rearrangement joins TRBV11-2 to TRBJ2-5; D perhaps matches TRBD1 (5 bases). The germline CDR1 and CDR2 sequences are SGHAT and FQNNGV. The V gene lost 1 base and the J gene lost 5 bases, with 11 bases spanning the gap. CDR3 length: 14 residues. The CDR3 here is CASSLARVRETQYF. The CDR3 nucleotides read TGTGCCAGCAGCTTAGCCAGGGTACGGGAGACCCAGTACTTC.

The chain couples TRBV5-4 to TRBJ2-7; a weak D match, TRBD1 (5 bases). V lost 0 bases to trimming and J lost 7 bases, with 14 bases between them. The CDR3 consists of 14 residues. Looked up from germline, CDR1 is SGHNT and CDR2 is YYREEE (reference sequence). CDR3 residues: CASSLAGRVGEQYF. The CDR3 bases are TGTGCCAGCAGCTTGGCGGGCAGGGTGGGGGAGCAGTACTTC.

The rearrangement joins TRBV7-9 to TRBJ1-6; 9 nucleotides line up with TRBD1. Per germline, CDR1 SEHNR and CDR2 FQNEAQ (reference sequence). This CDR3 region has 14 residues. J lost 11 bases, V lost 5 bases, and 7 bases had no gene match. CDR3 loop: CASSPGTGIAPLHF. CDR3 nucleotides: TGTGCCAGCAGCCCCGGGACAGGGATTGCACCCCTCCACTTT.

The rearrangement joins TRBV9 to TRBJ1-5, with 8 bases matching TRBD1. The V gene's germline CDR1 is SGDLS and CDR2 YYNGEE. The CDR3 extends over 14 amino acids. Losses at the gene ends were 7 bases for V and 2 bases for J; bases not matched to a gene: 5. Written as DNA, the CDR3 is TGTGCCAGCTCGGACAGGGAAGGCAATCAGCCCCAGCATTTT. Its protein is CASSDREGNQPQHF.

This clone was picked up a small number of times. The chain couples TRBV7-6 to TRBJ2-5; 7 bases line up with TRBD2. Trimming took 8 bases from V and 5 from J; bases not matched to a gene: 14. There are 15 residues in the CDR3. Germline V gene sequence: CDR1 SGHVS, CDR2 FNYEAQ. Written as DNA, the CDR3 is TGTGCCAGCGTCTTCGGGACTACCGGTGGGGAGACCCAGTACTTC. This encodes CASVFGTTGGETQYF.

The genes are TRBV11-3 and TRBJ2-1; D is perhaps TRBD1 (6 bases). Germline V gene data show CDR1 as SGHNT and CDR2 as YENEEA. The CDR3 loop spans 15 amino acids. The V end lost 1 base, the J end lost 10 bases, and 17 bases lay between the germline ends. In nucleotides, the CDR3 is TGTGCCAGCAGCTTAGCGGCCGGGATAAGGGGGGAGCAGTTCTTC. The encoded protein is CASSLAAGIRGEQFF.

The CDR3 coding sequence is TGTGCCAGCAGCCGGGACAGGGGCAATCAGCCCCAGCATTTT. This translates into CASSRDRGNQPQHF. The chain combines TRBV27 with TRBJ1-5; TRBD1 agrees at 9 bases. After removal of 6 bases from V and 2 bases from J, the junction contained 2 bases not matched to a gene. CDR3 length: 14 amino acids. The germline gives CDR1 MNHEY, CDR2 SMNVEV (reference sequence).

The chain recombines TRBV4-2 with TRBJ2-1; D gene ambiguous. The length of the CDR3 is 12 residues. Germline-derived CDR1 and CDR2 are LGHNA and YNFKEQ. Deletions cut 1 base from V and 9 bases from J, with 7 bases between. CDR3 in amino acids: CASSQVGGEQFF. CDR3 nucleotide sequence: TGTGCCAGCAGCCAAGTCGGCGGTGAGCAGTTCTTC.

CDR3 sequence reads: CASSLSQGVRYEQYF. The CDR3 region has the DNA TGTGCCAGCAGCTTATCACAGGGTGTTCGGTACGAGCAGTACTTC. This sequence joins TRBV7-2 and TRBJ2-7; perhaps TRBD1 as D (6 bases). Germline V gives CDR1 SGHTA, CDR2 FQGNSA. V shed 2 bases and J shed 4 bases, with 15 bases lying between them. CDR3 length equals 15 residues.

CDR3 protein: CASREAETGELFF. The CDR3 DNA sequence: TGCGCCAGCAGGGAAGCGGAGACCGGGGAGCTGTTTTTT. The gene calls are TRBV5-1 and TRBJ2-2, with a tentative D call TRBD2 (5 bases). V shed 5 bases and J shed 5 bases, with 10 bases lying between them. The CDR3 is made up of 13 amino acids. Germline V gene data show CDR1 as SGHRS and CDR2 as YFSETQ.

V gene TRBV7-3 combines with J gene TRBJ2-7, with a tentative D call TRBD1 (6 bases). The CDR3 contains 15 residues. Germline CDR1 reads SGHTA; CDR2 reads FQGTGA. Trimming cost V 3 bases and J 2 bases, with 14 bases left between them. This CDR3 is CASSFSGQPAYEQYF. CDR3 bases: TGTGCCAGCAGCTTCTCAGGACAGCCGGCCTACGAGCAGTACTTC.

The chain carries TRBV5-4 and TRBJ1-1, with TRBD1 as a possible D gene (5 bases). The ends were cut back, 1 base at V and 7 bases at J, with 20 bases in the middle. This CDR3 is built from 16 residues. Germline V gene data show CDR1 as SGHNT and CDR2 as YYREEE (reference sequence). The DNA of the CDR3 is TGTGCCAGCAGCTTGAGCGGTACCCTCACCGGGGGTGAAGCTTTCTTT. Its protein product is CASSLSGTLTGGEAFF.

This clone showed up just a few times. The chain joins TRBV9 to TRBJ1-2; TRBD1 agrees at 7 bases. Germline CDR1 and CDR2: SGDLS and YYNGEE. CDR3 length: 13 amino acids. After removal of 3 bases from V and 8 bases from J, the junction contained 7 bases not matched to a gene. Here the CDR3 reads CASSARTGWGYTF. The CDR3 DNA sequence: TGTGCCAGCAGCGCCCGGACAGGTTGGGGCTACACCTTC.

This clone appeared once. The rearrangement joins TRBV5-1 to TRBJ1-4, with D possibly matching TRBD1 (5 bases). CDR1 SGHRS and CDR2 YFSETQ come from the germline V gene. With 4 bases removed from V and 5 bases from J, the gap between germline ends came to 15 bases. The CDR3 extends over 15 amino acids. The CDR3 DNA sequence: TGCGCCAGCAGCGGGGGAGGCAGGGAGAATGAAAAACTGTTTTTT. It translates to CASSGGGRENEKLFF.

The DNA for the CDR3 is TGTGCCACCAGCATGATTCTACTTGCGGGCTACACCTTC. Protein sequence: CATSMILLAGYTF. This chain connects TRBV15 to TRBJ1-2; no clear D. The CDR3 spans 13 residues. The V gene's germline CDR1 is LNHNV and CDR2 YYDKDF (reference sequence). Trimming stripped 4 bases from V and 8 bases from J, with 14 bases between.

Details on this clone: A read error is likely, as this CDR3 ends without the conserved phenylalanine or tryptophan. The CDR3 protein is CATSRDLTGNTIYL. CDR3 DNA sequence: TGTGCCACCAGCAGAGATCTAACAGGAAACACCATATATCTT. V is TRBV15 and J is TRBJ1-3; no clear D gene. Germline CDR1 and CDR2: LNHNV and YYDKDF (reference sequence). The CDR3 consists of 14 residues. The V and J ends lost 0 bases and 4 bases respectively, with 7 bases between them.

This chain connects TRBV9 to TRBJ2-2; TRBD1 might be the D (5 bases). CDR3 length equals 14 residues. With 1 base removed from V and 5 bases from J, the gap between germline ends came to 9 bases. CDR1 SGDLS and CDR2 YYNGEE come from the germline V gene. The CDR3 reads CASSVRQGTGELFF. The CDR3 region has the DNA TGTGCCAGCAGCGTAAGGCAGGGTACCGGGGAGCTGTTTTTT. Full variable domain (missing parts from reference TRBV9 and TRBJ2-2): DSGVTQTPKHLITATGQRVTLRCSPRSGDLSVYWYQQSLDQGLQFLIQYYNGEERAKGNILERFSAQQFPDLHSELNLSSLELGDSALYFCASSVRQGTGELFFGEGSRLTVL.

This clone was found once. This chain uses TRBV28 with TRBJ2-5; D is uncertain. Trimming pared 2 bases from V and 5 bases from J, leaving 15 bases between. Germline V gene data show CDR1 as MDHEN and CDR2 as SYDVKM. The CDR3 runs to 15 residues. In DNA form, the CDR3 reads TGTGCCAGCAGTTTAGGTCAGGTGGGCTTGGAGACCCAGTACTTC. Its translation: CASSLGQVGLETQYF.

The CDR3 DNA is TGTGCCAGTAGTCGGACTAGCGGACATTACAATGAGCAGTTCTTC. This translates into CASSRTSGHYNEQFF. This chain uses TRBV19 with TRBJ2-1; the match to TRBD2 covers 10 bases. V lost 5 bases and J lost 4; bases outside the gene matches: 5. This CDR3 contains 15 residues. The germline V gene encodes CDR1 LNHDA and CDR2 SQIVND (reference sequence).

The chain combines TRBV28 with TRBJ2-7, with D possibly matching TRBD2 (5 bases). Trimming removed 2 bases from V and 3 bases from J, with 5 bases in between. CDR1 and CDR2 from the germline V gene are MDHEN and SYDVKM. The CDR3 is 12 residues long. CDR3 amino acids: CASSLGSYEQYF. In nucleotides, the CDR3 is TGTGCCAGCAGTTTAGGGAGCTACGAGCAGTACTTC.

Here the CDR3 DNA reads TGCAGCGGTAAGGCGGGGCCAGAGACCCAGTACTTC. Its protein product is CSGKAGPETQYF. The V call is TRBV29-1, the J call TRBJ2-5; D might be TRBD2 (6 bases). V lost 7 bases and J lost 4, with 13 bases in between. The CDR3 runs 12 residues. Germline values: CDR1 SQVTM, CDR2 ANQGSEA.